One sample yielded the 20 T cell receptor beta chains listed below, sequenced in a study of control samples from healthy donors and cancer patients. Profiled with immunoSEQ multiplex PCR; TCRdb holds only in-frame clones, not every one. The table records about 93,000 clones, around 89% of them present only once. Sequencing was carried out using blood. These receptor sequences come from a woman in her 70s in good health.

This rearrangement joins TRBV2 to TRBJ1-1, with a weak D call TRBD1 (6 bases). This CDR3 has 15 amino acids. V lost 6 bases and J lost 1, with 15 bases in between. The germline V gene has CDR1 SNHLY and CDR2 FYNNEI. Written as DNA, the CDR3 is TGTGCCAGCAGGGCTCGGGGGGCGGCGAACACTGAAGCTTTCTTT. Residues: CASRARGAANTEAFF.

This chain uses TRBV29-1 with TRBJ1-5; D is perhaps TRBD1 (5 bases). CDR1 and CDR2 (germline): SQVTM, ANQGSEA. The CDR3 loop spans 13 amino acids. Trimming removed 3 bases from V and 5 bases from J, with 11 bases in between. Here the CDR3 reads CSVEEGFDQPQHF. The DNA of the CDR3 is TGCAGCGTTGAGGAGGGGTTTGATCAGCCCCAGCATTTT. Looking up the rest from reference TRBV29-1 and TRBJ1-5 gives the full variable domain: SAVISQKPSRDICQRGTSLTIQCQVDSQVTMMFWYRQQPGQSLTLIATANQGSEATYESGFVIDKFPISRPNLTFSTLTVSNMSPEDSSIYLCSVEEGFDQPQHFGDGTRLSIL.

The rearrangement links TRBV11-1 to TRBJ1-1; no definite D call. The CDR3 spans 12 residues. The V end was cut by 3 bases, the J end by 0 bases, with 2 bases between. CDR1 is SGHAT, CDR2 FQDESV, per germline (reference sequence). CDR3 in DNA: TGTGCCAGCAGCTTGATGAACACTGAAGCTTTCTTT. Translated: CASSLMNTEAFF.

The genes are TRBV7-2 and TRBJ2-1; 11 positions agree with TRBD2. This CDR3 comprises 17 residues. Germline CDR1 and CDR2: SGHTA and FQGNSA. V lost 5 bases, J lost 2 bases, and 8 bases stayed unmatched. CDR3 region: CASSLTSGGPPYNEQFF. CDR3 nucleotides: TGTGCCAGCAGCCTTACTAGCGGGGGCCCCCCCTACAATGAGCAGTTCTTC.

The rearrangement joins TRBV6-5 to TRBJ1-1, with D maybe TRBD1 (5 bases). The CDR3 covers 16 residues. The ends were cut back, 4 bases at V and 0 bases at J, with 15 bases in the middle. Germline values: CDR1 MNHEY, CDR2 SVGAGI. CDR3 nucleotide sequence: TGTGCCAGCAGTTCCCGTCGCGGGGCGATGAACACTGAAGCTTTCTTT. Translating it yields CASSSRRGAMNTEAFF.

The rearrangement joins TRBV19 to TRBJ1-2; TRBD1 agrees at 7 bases. The CDR3 is 15 amino acids. With V trimmed by 7 bases and J by 5 bases, 13 bases remained unmatched. Germline CDR1 reads LNHDA; CDR2 reads SQIVND (reference sequence). The CDR3 loop reads CASMGTATSKYGYTF. The CDR3 bases are TGTGCCAGTATGGGGACAGCCACGAGTAAATATGGCTACACCTTC.

This chain joins TRBV10-1 and TRBJ1-2, with D possibly matching TRBD1 (5 bases). Germline V lookup: CDR1 WNHNN, CDR2 SYGVQD (reference sequence). V was pared by 6 bases and J by 2 bases, with 10 bases between. The CDR3 has 13 amino acids. Here the CDR3 DNA reads TGCGCCAGCAGCGCGGGGGGGAACTATGGCTACACCTTC. This encodes CASSAGGNYGYTF.

The CDR3 reads CASSLQVGEQYF. CDR3 nucleotides: TGTGCCAGCAGCTTGCAGGTCGGGGAGCAGTACTTC. The rearrangement joins TRBV5-4 to TRBJ2-7; D not resolved. Germline CDR1 reads SGHNT; CDR2 reads YYREEE (reference sequence). The CDR3 is made up of 12 amino acids. The V end was cut by 1 base, the J end by 7 bases, with 9 bases between.

The chain joins TRBV7-9 to TRBJ2-5; 10 bases are a match to TRBD1. V dropped 4 bases and J dropped 3; count of bases not matched to a gene: 8. This CDR3 region has 16 residues. Germline CDR1 reads SEHNR; CDR2 reads FQNEAQ (reference sequence). CDR3 loop: CASSSTTGTGEETQYF. In nucleotides, the CDR3 is TGTGCCAGCAGCTCCACAACCGGGACAGGGGAAGAGACCCAGTACTTC.

The chain is built from TRBV7-6 and TRBJ2-1; D unresolved. This CDR3 comprises 15 residues. V lost 5 bases and J 2 bases, leaving 13 bases between the germline ends. Germline V lookup: CDR1 SGHVS, CDR2 FNYEAQ. The CDR3 loop reads CASSPPGFAYNEQFF. The CDR3 DNA is TGTGCCAGCAGCCCCCCGGGCTTTGCCTACAATGAGCAGTTCTTC.

The genes are TRBV5-4 and TRBJ2-1, with TRBD2 matching over 9 bases. From germline, CDR1 is SGHNT and CDR2 YYREEE (reference sequence). This CDR3 is built from 15 residues. Trimming removed 4 bases from V and 3 bases from J; junction bases left unmatched: 5. The CDR3 region is CASSPATSGYNEQFF. The CDR3 DNA follows: TGTGCCAGCAGCCCAGCGACTAGCGGCTACAATGAGCAGTTCTTC.

The chain couples TRBV5-4 to TRBJ2-3; D might be TRBD1 (6 bases). V was cut by 7 bases and J by 4 bases, with 16 bases left in between. The CDR3 spans 14 residues. Germline V gives CDR1 SGHNT, CDR2 YYREEE (reference sequence). CDR3 protein: CASVRDTDSDTQYF. The DNA of the CDR3 is TGTGCCAGCGTCCGGGACACCGATTCAGATACGCAGTATTTT.

This clone was found a few times. This chain uses TRBV19 with TRBJ2-1, with unresolved D. CDR1 and CDR2 from the germline V gene are LNHDA and SQIVND (reference sequence). Trimming cost V 5 bases and J 2 bases, with 13 bases left between them. This CDR3 spans 15 amino acids. CDR3 bases: TGTGCCAGTAGTCCCCGTCCTAACGCCTACAATGAGCAGTTCTTC. It encodes CASSPRPNAYNEQFF.

V gene TRBV3-1 (or the pseudogene TRBV3-2) combines with J gene TRBJ2-7; a weak D match, TRBD1 (7 bases). V lost 11 bases to trimming and J lost 7 bases, with 15 bases between them. Germline V CDR1 and CDR2: LGHDT, YNNKEL (reference sequence). The CDR3 is 11 residues long. The CDR3 DNA reads as TGTGCCTCCAGGGGGGTGGAGGAGCAGTACTTC. Encoded protein: CASRGVEEQYF.

V is TRBV3-1 (or the pseudogene TRBV3-2) and J is TRBJ2-3, with D unresolved. The germline V and J ends were trimmed by 1 base and 5 bases, with 4 bases remaining between them. The CDR3 consists of 12 residues. Germline values: CDR1 LGHDT, CDR2 YNNKEL (reference sequence). The CDR3: CASSQVLDTQYF. The CDR3 region has the DNA TGTGCCAGCAGCCAAGTGTTAGATACGCAGTATTTT.

The rearrangement uses TRBV19 and TRBJ1-6; no reliable D call. Trimming left V 6 bases short and J 11 bases short, with 11 bases between. The CDR3 contains 12 residues. Germline V lookup: CDR1 LNHDA, CDR2 SQIVND (reference sequence). As DNA, the CDR3 is TGTGCCAGTAGCGACATAGTGGCACCCCTCCACTTT. Protein: CASSDIVAPLHF.

The sample holds one count of this clone. The J gene is TRBJ2-7, the V gene TRBV11-1; TRBD1 might be the D (6 bases). Looked up from germline, CDR1 is SGHAT and CDR2 is FQDESV (reference sequence). Trimming left V 4 bases short and J 3 bases short, with 16 bases between. The CDR3 spans 15 residues. CDR3: CASSSSAGTNYEQYF. For the CDR3, the DNA is TGTGCCAGCAGCTCGTCCGCCGGGACAAACTACGAGCAGTACTTC.

This chain joins TRBV7-8 and TRBJ1-1; possibly TRBD1 for D (5 bases). Trimming pared 11 bases from V and 6 bases from J, leaving 22 bases between. The CDR3 has 14 amino acids. In germline, CDR1 is SGHVS, CDR2 FQNEAQ. CDR3 loop: CALSRDPGPPEAFF. The CDR3 nucleotides read TGTGCCCTCAGTAGGGACCCGGGACCCCCTGAAGCTTTCTTT. Drawing the rest from reference TRBV7-8 and TRBJ1-1, the complete variable domain is GAGVSQSPRYKVAKRGQDVALRCDPISGHVSLFWYQQALGQGPEFLTYFQNEAQLDKSGLPSDRFFAERPEGSVSTLKIQRTQQEDSAVYLCALSRDPGPPEAFFGQGTRLTVV.

The chain joins TRBV6-2 or TRBV6-3 to TRBJ2-7; TRBD2 agrees at 11 bases. Germline V gene sequence: CDR1 MNHEY, CDR2 SVGEGT. This CDR3 region has 14 residues. Trimming took 5 bases from V and 4 from J; bases not matched to a gene: 4. The CDR3 region is CASSTGTSGYEQYF. The CDR3 coding sequence is TGTGCCAGCAGTACCGGGACTAGCGGTTACGAGCAGTACTTC.

This clone was detected only a few times. In nucleotides, the CDR3 is TGCGCCAGCAGCTTGGAGGGCAACAGGATAAATTCACCCCTCCACTTT. Protein sequence: CASSLEGNRINSPLHF. This chain joins TRBV5-1 and TRBJ1-6; possible D gene TRBD1, 5 bases. Germline CDR1 reads SGHRS; CDR2 reads YFSETQ. The CDR3 is 16 residues long. V was clipped by 0 bases and J by 7 bases, with 14 bases between them.